This TCR beta chain originates from a study of patients and donors after allogeneic stem cell transplantation. This clonotype was detected only a few times. Using its own MiXCR run on the RT-PCR reads, TCRdb lists one record per CDR3 protein. The data hold about a million distinct CDR3 sequences, with roughly 18% observed a single time. V lost 6 bases, J lost 4 bases, and 22 bases lay in between. Germline CDR1 is MNHNS and CDR2 is SASEGT. The CDR3 spans 17 residues. This rearrangement joins TRBV6-1 to TRBJ2-1; D could derive from TRBD1 or TRBD2 (6 bases each). Specimen: blood, either unsorted or a sorted T cell fraction (not recorded which). The TCR sequence derives from a human donor who was either an allogeneic HSCT recipient or a stem cell or donor lymphocyte infusion donor (not recorded which). It is not recorded whose cells these are; they may come from a transplant donor. The CDR3 DNA reads as TGTGCCAGCAGCGACCCGCGACGGGGGCCGACTTACAATGAGCAGTTCTTC. It specifies CASSDPRRGPTYNEQFF.